This T cell receptor (beta chain) was recovered during a study of blood T cell repertoires in COVID-19. This clone was counted a single time. The CDR3 runs 17 residues. With 5 bases clipped from V and 3 bases from J, the junction kept 5 bases outside the gene matches. Germline-derived CDR1 and CDR2 are SGHVS and FNYEAQ. The data were produced by immunoSEQ multiplex PCR, yet TCRdb's version contains in-frame clones alone and is incomplete. The repertoire holds some 210,000 clones, with roughly 79% as singletons. Sequences were obtained from PBMCs or T cells enriched from blood (not recorded which). This sequence joins TRBV7-6 and TRBJ1-6; 12 positions match TRBD1. The source of this sequence is a woman in her forties or fifties with acute COVID-19. The CDR3 here is CASSPGTGGFYNSPLHF. In nucleotides, the CDR3 is TGTGCCAGCAGCCCTGGGACAGGGGGCTTCTATAATTCACCCCTCCACTTT. The full variable domain, its missing parts supplied by reference TRBV7-6 and TRBJ1-6, is GAGVSQSPRYKVTKRGQDVALRCDPISGHVSLYWYRQALGQGPEFLTYFNYEAQQDKSGLPNDRFSAERPEGSISTLTIQRTEQRDSAMYRCASSPGTGGFYNSPLHFGNGTRLTVT.